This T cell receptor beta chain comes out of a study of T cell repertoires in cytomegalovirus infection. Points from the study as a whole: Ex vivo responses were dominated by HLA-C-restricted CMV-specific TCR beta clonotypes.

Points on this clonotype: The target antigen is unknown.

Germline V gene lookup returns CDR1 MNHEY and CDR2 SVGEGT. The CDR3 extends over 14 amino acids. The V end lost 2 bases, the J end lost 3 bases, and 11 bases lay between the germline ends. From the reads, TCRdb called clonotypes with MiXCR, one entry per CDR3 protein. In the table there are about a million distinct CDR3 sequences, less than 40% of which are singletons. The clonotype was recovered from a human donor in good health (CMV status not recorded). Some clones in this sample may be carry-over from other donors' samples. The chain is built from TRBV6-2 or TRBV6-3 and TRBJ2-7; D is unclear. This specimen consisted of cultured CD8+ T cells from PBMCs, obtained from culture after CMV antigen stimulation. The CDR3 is CASSYDRVGYEQYV. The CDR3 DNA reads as TGTGCCAGCAGTTACGATCGAGTGGGCTACGAGCAGTACGTC.